These 26 T cell receptor beta chains share one sample of origin, sequenced in a study of blood T cell repertoires in COVID-19. Some clones are missing from TCRdb's copy, which holds only in-frame ones; the method was immunoSEQ multiplex PCR. The sample has 250,000 to 350,000 clones; about 87% are singletons. The sample consisted of PBMCs or T cells enriched from blood (not recorded which). These receptors were collected from a young woman who had recovered from COVID-19.

The rearrangement joins TRBV7-9 to TRBJ1-3; 7 nucleotides line up with TRBD1. The CDR3 runs 14 residues. With V trimmed by 8 bases and J by 4 bases, 8 bases remained unmatched. Per the germline V gene, CDR1 is SEHNR and CDR2 is FQNEAQ (reference sequence). The CDR3 DNA reads as TGTGCCAGCCCGGACAGGAACATAGGAAACACCATATATTTT. This translates into CASPDRNIGNTIYF.

The chain has TRBV5-1 and TRBJ2-3; TRBD2 matches 7 bases. The CDR3 runs 17 residues. With V trimmed by 4 bases and J by 0 bases, 11 bases remained unmatched. CDR1 SGHRS and CDR2 YFSETQ come from the germline V gene. The CDR3 region is CASSRGAGESSTDTQYF. In nucleotides, the CDR3 is TGCGCCAGCAGCCGCGGGGCGGGGGAGTCTAGCACAGATACGCAGTATTTT. Based on the CDR3 plus reference TRBV5-1 and TRBJ2-3, the full variable domain is KAGVTQTPRYLIKTRGQQVTLSCSPISGHRSVSWYQQTPGQGLQFLFEYFSETQRNKGNFPGRFSGRQFSNSRSEMNVSTLELGDSALYLCASSRGAGESSTDTQYFGPGTRLTVL.

The chain recombines TRBV7-9 with TRBJ2-7; TRBD1 matches 7 bases. The CDR3 consists of 12 residues. Per the germline V gene, CDR1 is SEHNR and CDR2 is FQNEAQ (reference sequence). The V segment lost 8 bases and the J segment 4 bases; nucleotides outside the gene matches: 5. This CDR3 is CASSDRAYEQYF. The DNA of the CDR3 is TGTGCCAGCTCCGACAGGGCGTACGAGCAGTACTTC.

This sequence joins TRBV9 and TRBJ1-2; TRBD1 matches 7 bases. CDR1 SGDLS and CDR2 YYNGEE come from the germline V gene. Trimming at V came to 5 bases and at J to 4 bases, leaving 5 bases not matched to a gene. CDR3 length equals 13 residues. CDR3 DNA sequence: TGTGCCAGCAGAGACAGGGACGGCTATGGCTACACCTTC. This sequence encodes CASRDRDGYGYTF.

Turning to this clone: Other DNA sequences of this sample code for an identical CDR3. This chain connects TRBV9 to TRBJ2-7, with TRBD1 matching 8 bases. Per germline, CDR1 SGDLS and CDR2 YYNGEE. The CDR3 spans 14 residues. V was pared by 3 bases and J by 1 base, with 3 bases of the junction left unmatched. This CDR3 is CASSGGQGSYEQYF. CDR3 DNA sequence: TGTGCCAGCAGCGGCGGACAGGGTTCCTACGAGCAGTACTTC.

The CDR3 bases are TGCGCCAGCATGAGAGACATCGGGGGAACAGATACGCAGTATTTT. This gives the protein CASMRDIGGTDTQYF. J is TRBJ2-3 and V is TRBV5-1, with D perhaps TRBD2 (6 bases). This CDR3 has 15 amino acids. Trimming pared 6 bases from V and 3 bases from J, leaving 17 bases between. Germline V gene sequence: CDR1 SGHRS, CDR2 YFSETQ.

The chain's CDR3 is CASSDSRAPTEAFF. The CDR3 coding sequence is TGTGCCAGCTCCGACAGTAGGGCCCCCACTGAAGCTTTCTTT. The rearrangement joins TRBV25-1 to TRBJ1-1; D possibly corresponds to TRBD1 (5 bases). V dropped 8 bases and J dropped 4 bases, with 17 bases sitting between them. This CDR3 region has 14 residues. The germline V gene has CDR1 MGHDK and CDR2 SYGVNS. The full variable domain, its missing parts supplied by reference TRBV25-1 and TRBJ1-1, is EADIYQTPRYLVIGTGKKITLECSQTMGHDKMYWYQQDPGMELHLIHYSYGVNSTEKGDLSSESTVSRIRTEHFPLTLESARPSHTSQYLCASSDSRAPTEAFFGQGTRLTVV.

This clone was seen a handful of times. The CDR3 spells CASSLASGDTQYF. The CDR3 nucleotides read TGTGCCAGCAGCTTAGCGTCGGGGGATACGCAGTATTTT. This sequence joins TRBV7-9 and TRBJ2-3; possibly TRBD2 for D (5 bases). V was clipped by 0 bases and J by 6 bases, with 7 bases between them. Germline lookup yields CDR1 SEHNR and CDR2 FQNEAQ (reference sequence). This CDR3 has 13 amino acids.

The chain joins TRBV5-4 to TRBJ2-5; the match to TRBD1 covers 9 bases. V lost 0 bases, J lost 4 bases, and 7 bases stayed unmatched. Germline V gives CDR1 SGHNT, CDR2 YYREEE (reference sequence). The CDR3 has 16 amino acids. The DNA for the CDR3 is TGTGCCAGCAGCTTGGTCGCTTCGGACAGGGGAGAGACCCAGTACTTC. Protein sequence: CASSLVASDRGETQYF.

The chain couples TRBV5-5 to TRBJ1-2, with TRBD1 identical over 7 bases. Germline CDR1 SGHKS, CDR2 YYEKEE (reference sequence). V was clipped by 2 bases and J by 2 bases; unmatched bases: 15. The CDR3 sequence is 18 residues long. CDR3: CASSLLILRQGENYGYTF. In DNA form, the CDR3 reads TGTGCCAGCAGCTTACTAATCCTCCGGCAGGGGGAAAACTATGGCTACACCTTC.

The rearrangement uses TRBV5-4 and TRBJ1-4, with 9 positions matching TRBD1. With 10 bases clipped from V and 5 bases from J, the junction kept 12 bases outside the gene matches. The CDR3 is 15 residues long. Germline values: CDR1 SGHNT, CDR2 YYREEE (reference sequence). The CDR3: CAVSNRGTGNEKLFF. In nucleotides, the CDR3 is TGTGCCGTATCGAATAGGGGGACAGGGAATGAAAAACTGTTTTTT.

V and J are TRBV28 and TRBJ2-3; possibly TRBD1 for D (6 bases). The germline gives CDR1 MDHEN, CDR2 SYDVKM. The germline V and J ends were trimmed by 8 bases and 7 bases, with 28 bases remaining between them. CDR3 length equals 17 residues. The CDR3 nucleotides read TGTGCCAGCCGTCGGAGAAGTGTGGGGGCGGACCGAAATACGCAGTATTTT. Residues: CASRRRSVGADRNTQYF.

This sequence joins TRBV27 and TRBJ2-3, with TRBD1 as a possible D gene (5 bases). The CDR3 covers 15 residues. The V end lost 0 bases, the J end lost 4 bases, and 11 bases lay between the germline ends. CDR1 MNHEY and CDR2 SMNVEV come from the germline V gene (reference sequence). In DNA form, the CDR3 reads TGTGCCAGCAGTTTATCGTTAGGGGTAGCAGATACGCAGTATTTT. Translated: CASSLSLGVADTQYF.

This clone was observed a handful of times. The V call is TRBV5-6, the J call TRBJ1-1, with 7 bases identical to TRBD1. The V gene's germline CDR1 is SGHDT and CDR2 YYEEEE. V dropped 5 bases and J dropped 9; count of bases not matched to a gene: 13. The CDR3 is 14 residues long. CDR3 DNA sequence: TGTGCCAGCAGTTCAGGGGGGCTTAGCTTAAAAGCTTTCTTT. Protein sequence: CASSSGGLSLKAFF.

The V call is TRBV5-1, the J call TRBJ1-6; no clear D gene. The CDR3 extends over 14 amino acids. Trimming cost V 4 bases and J 5 bases, with 10 bases left between them. CDR1 is SGHRS and CDR2 is YFSETQ in the germline V gene. The CDR3 reads CASSEGSHNSPLHF. The DNA of the CDR3 is TGCGCCAGCAGCGAGGGTTCCCATAATTCACCCCTCCACTTT.

This clone was picked up one time. The chain is built from TRBV4-1 and TRBJ2-2; D remains unclear. Germline values: CDR1 MGHRA, CDR2 YSYEKL. CDR3 length equals 13 residues. Trimming cost V 4 bases and J 6 bases, with 9 bases left between them. The DNA of the CDR3 is TGCGCCAGCAGCCTTACTGGGCCCGGGGAGCTGTTTTTT. Its translation: CASSLTGPGELFF.

The chain recombines TRBV6-5 with TRBJ2-5; maybe TRBD2 (8 bases). Germline CDR1 is MNHEY and CDR2 is SVGAGI. The CDR3 extends over 15 amino acids. V lost 6 bases and J lost 1, with 15 bases in between. DNA of the CDR3: TGTGCCAGCAGCCCGGGGGGGACAGTCCAAGAGACCCAGTACTTC. Translating it yields CASSPGGTVQETQYF.

The chain links TRBV2 to TRBJ1-2, with D perhaps TRBD1 (5 bases). The CDR3 contains 13 residues. Germline V gives CDR1 SNHLY, CDR2 FYNNEI. Trimming took off 1 base at V and 4 bases at J, with 7 bases between the two ends. This chain's CDR3 is CASSEGDFYGYTF. Written as DNA, the CDR3 is TGTGCCAGCAGTGAAGGGGACTTCTATGGCTACACCTTC.

The chain joins TRBV5-1 to TRBJ2-5; possibly TRBD2 for D (6 bases). Per germline, CDR1 SGHRS and CDR2 YFSETQ. The ends were cut back, 4 bases at V and 2 bases at J, with 12 bases in the middle. The CDR3 covers 14 residues. The CDR3 here is CASSASGGQETQYF. In DNA, the CDR3 is TGCGCCAGCAGCGCCAGTGGGGGGCAAGAGACCCAGTACTTC.

The gene calls are TRBV6-2 or TRBV6-3 and TRBJ1-5; D gene unclear. V gave up 2 bases and J gave up 6 bases, with 5 bases separating them. This CDR3 is built from 12 residues. Looked up from germline, CDR1 is MNHEY and CDR2 is SVGEGT. The CDR3, as DNA: TGTGCCAGCAGTTACCTACGTCAGCCCCAGCATTTT. Amino acid sequence: CASSYLRQPQHF.

The chain links TRBV5-1 to TRBJ2-1; no reliable D call. The CDR3 consists of 13 residues. Germline values: CDR1 SGHRS, CDR2 YFSETQ. V lost 2 bases and J lost 2, with 5 bases in between. DNA for the CDR3: TGCGCCAGCAGCTTAAATACCTACAATGAGCAGTTCTTC. This translates into CASSLNTYNEQFF.

On this clone: Other nucleotide sequences from this sample produce the same CDR3. This sequence joins TRBV19 and TRBJ1-1, with TRBD1 as a possible D gene (5 bases). Trimming took off 3 bases at V and 1 base at J, with 6 bases between the two ends. Germline V gene lookup returns CDR1 LNHDA and CDR2 SQIVND (reference sequence). The CDR3 spans 13 residues. The DNA of the CDR3 is TGTGCCAGTAGTATTAGGGGGAACACTGAAGCTTTCTTT. This sequence encodes CASSIRGNTEAFF.

The CDR3 spells CASRPRGRDRATEAFF. Here the CDR3 DNA reads TGTGCCAGTAGGCCACGAGGACGGGACAGGGCCACTGAAGCTTTCTTT. V and J are TRBV19 and TRBJ1-1, with TRBD1 matching over 9 bases. Germline-derived CDR1 and CDR2 are LNHDA and SQIVND (reference sequence). V lost 6 bases to trimming and J lost 4 bases; unmatched junction nucleotides: 12. The CDR3 is 16 amino acids.

The CDR3 coding sequence is TGTGCCAGCACCCTCTCGGCGGGGACCACTGAAGCTTTCTTT. This gives the protein CASTLSAGTTEAFF. V gene TRBV2 combines with J gene TRBJ1-1; D possibly corresponds to TRBD1 (5 bases). The CDR3 totals 14 residues. Germline-derived CDR1 and CDR2 are SNHLY and FYNNEI. V gave up 7 bases and J gave up 4 bases, with 16 bases separating them.

The chain has TRBV5-1 and TRBJ1-3; 7 positions match TRBD1. The CDR3 contains 15 residues. V dropped 0 bases and J dropped 2; count of bases not matched to a gene: 2. Germline CDR1 reads SGHRS; CDR2 reads YFSETQ. The CDR3 reads CASSLGGGPGNTIYF. The CDR3 DNA sequence: TGCGCCAGCAGCTTGGGAGGGGGCCCTGGAAACACCATATATTTT.

The genes are TRBV4-1 and TRBJ2-7, with a weak D call TRBD2 (5 bases). Looked up from germline, CDR1 is MGHRA and CDR2 is YSYEKL. V was shortened by 4 bases and J by 1 base, with 14 bases between the two germline ends. This CDR3 has 15 amino acids. CDR3 nucleotide sequence: TGCGCCAGCAGCCCTGCGGGCAGCGGATCCTACGAGCAGTACTTC. It specifies CASSPAGSGSYEQYF.